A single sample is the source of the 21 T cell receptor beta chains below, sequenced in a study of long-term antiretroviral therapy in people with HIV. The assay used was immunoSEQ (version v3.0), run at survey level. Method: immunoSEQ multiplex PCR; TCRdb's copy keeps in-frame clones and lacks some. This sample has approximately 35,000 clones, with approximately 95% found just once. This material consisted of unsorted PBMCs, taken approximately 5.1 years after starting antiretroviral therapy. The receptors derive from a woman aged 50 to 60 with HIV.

The CDR3 spells CASSEAYEQYF. The CDR3 bases are TGTGCCAGCAGTGAAGCGTACGAGCAGTACTTC. J is TRBJ2-7 and V is TRBV2; D is undetermined. The CDR3 consists of 11 residues. Germline loops: CDR1 SNHLY, CDR2 FYNNEI. V lost 0 bases, J lost 4 bases, and 1 base lay in between. Full variable domain (outside the CDR3, taken from reference TRBV2 and TRBJ2-7): EPEVTQTPSHQVTQMGQEVILRCVPISNHLYFYWYRQILGQKVEFLVSFYNNEISEKSEIFDDQFSVERPDGSNFTLKIRSTKLEDSAMYFCASSEAYEQYFGPGTRLTVT.

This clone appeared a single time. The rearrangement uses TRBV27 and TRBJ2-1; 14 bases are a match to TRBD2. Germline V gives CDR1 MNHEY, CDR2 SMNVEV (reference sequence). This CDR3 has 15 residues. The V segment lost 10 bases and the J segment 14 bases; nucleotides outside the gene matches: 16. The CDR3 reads CATATTSGGDRREFF. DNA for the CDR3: TGTGCCACCGCGACGACTAGCGGGGGGGATAGGAGGGAGTTCTTC.

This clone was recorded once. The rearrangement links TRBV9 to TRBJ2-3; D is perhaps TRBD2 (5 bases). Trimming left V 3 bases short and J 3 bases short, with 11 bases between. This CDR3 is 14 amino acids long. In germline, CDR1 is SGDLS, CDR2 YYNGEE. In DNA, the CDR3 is TGTGCCAGCAGCGCAAAAGGCGGGACAGATACGCAGTATTTT. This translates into CASSAKGGTDTQYF.

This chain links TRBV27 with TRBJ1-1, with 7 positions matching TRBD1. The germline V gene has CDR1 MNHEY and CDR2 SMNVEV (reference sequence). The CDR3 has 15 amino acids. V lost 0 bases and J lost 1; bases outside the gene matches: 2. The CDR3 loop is CASSLSWDRNTEAFF. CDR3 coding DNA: TGTGCCAGCAGTTTATCGTGGGACAGGAACACTGAAGCTTTCTTT.

The CDR3 DNA reads TGTGCCAGCAGTTCAGAAGGGGCAGGCACCGGGGAGCTGTTTTTT. Translated, it gives CASSSEGAGTGELFF. This chain connects TRBV6-5 to TRBJ2-2; possible D gene TRBD1, 5 bases. CDR3 length: 15 amino acids. V shed 4 bases and J shed 4 bases, with 13 bases lying between them. Germline assignment: CDR1 MNHEY and CDR2 SVGAGI.

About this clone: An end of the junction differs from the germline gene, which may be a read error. DNA of the CDR3: TGTGCTAGCAGCTTAGTAGCTAGCGGGTCCGGGGAGCTGTTTTTT. Amino acid sequence: CASSLVASGSGELFF. The genes are TRBV7-7 and TRBJ2-2, with TRBD2 identical over 8 bases. Germline V gene data show CDR1 as SSHAT and CDR2 as FNYEAQ (reference sequence). This CDR3 has 15 residues.

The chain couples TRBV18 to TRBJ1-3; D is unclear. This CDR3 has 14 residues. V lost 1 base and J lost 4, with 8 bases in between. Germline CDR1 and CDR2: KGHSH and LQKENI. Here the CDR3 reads CASSPRREGNTIYF. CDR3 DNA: TGTGCCAGCTCACCACGGAGGGAAGGAAACACCATATATTTT.

The CDR3 loop is CATSRAGGGAGGYTF. CDR3 sequence (DNA): TGTGCCACCAGCAGAGCCGGCGGGGGCGCGGGTGGCTACACCTTC. V gene TRBV15 combines with J gene TRBJ1-2; TRBD1 might be the D (6 bases). The germline V gene encodes CDR1 LNHNV and CDR2 YYDKDF (reference sequence). V lost 1 base, J lost 7 bases, and 16 bases lay in between. CDR3 length: 15 residues.

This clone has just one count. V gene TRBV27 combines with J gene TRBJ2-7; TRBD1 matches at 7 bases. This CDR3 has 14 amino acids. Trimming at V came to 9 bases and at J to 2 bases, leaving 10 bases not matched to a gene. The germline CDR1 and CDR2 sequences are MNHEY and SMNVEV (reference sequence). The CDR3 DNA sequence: TGTGCCAGTAACCCCCCAGGGGGACCCTACGAGCAGTACTTC. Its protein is CASNPPGGPYEQYF.

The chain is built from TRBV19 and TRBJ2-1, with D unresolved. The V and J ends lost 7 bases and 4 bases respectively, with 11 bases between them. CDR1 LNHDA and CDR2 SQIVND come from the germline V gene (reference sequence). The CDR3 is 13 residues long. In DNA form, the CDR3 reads TGTGCCAGTACCGGCAAAGGATACAATGAGCAGTTCTTC. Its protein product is CASTGKGYNEQFF.

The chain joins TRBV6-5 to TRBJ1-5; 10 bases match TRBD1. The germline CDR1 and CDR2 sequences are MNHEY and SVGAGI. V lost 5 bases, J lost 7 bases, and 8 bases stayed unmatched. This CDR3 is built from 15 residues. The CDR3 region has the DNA TGTGCCAGCAGTCCCGGGACAGGGGCCAGGCAGCCCCAGCATTTT. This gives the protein CASSPGTGARQPQHF.

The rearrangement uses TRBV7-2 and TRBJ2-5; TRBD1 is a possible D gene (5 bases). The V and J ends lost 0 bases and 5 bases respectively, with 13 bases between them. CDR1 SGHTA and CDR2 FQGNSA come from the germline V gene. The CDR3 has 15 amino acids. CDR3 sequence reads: CASSLAVLPGETQYF. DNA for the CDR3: TGTGCCAGCAGCTTAGCCGTCTTACCAGGGGAGACCCAGTACTTC.

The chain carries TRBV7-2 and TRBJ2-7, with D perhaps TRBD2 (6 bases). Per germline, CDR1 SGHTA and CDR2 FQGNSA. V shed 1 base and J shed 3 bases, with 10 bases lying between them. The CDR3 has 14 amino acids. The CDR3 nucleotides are TGTGCCAGCAGCTTAGTGGAGGGGAACTACGAGCAGTACTTC. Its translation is CASSLVEGNYEQYF.

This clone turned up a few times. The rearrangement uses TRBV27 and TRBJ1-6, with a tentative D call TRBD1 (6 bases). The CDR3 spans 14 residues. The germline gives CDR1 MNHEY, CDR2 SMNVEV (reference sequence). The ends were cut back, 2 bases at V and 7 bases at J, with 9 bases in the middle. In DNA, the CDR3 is TGTGCCAGCAGTTTAAACAGGGCCAATTCACCCCTCCACTTT. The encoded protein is CASSLNRANSPLHF.

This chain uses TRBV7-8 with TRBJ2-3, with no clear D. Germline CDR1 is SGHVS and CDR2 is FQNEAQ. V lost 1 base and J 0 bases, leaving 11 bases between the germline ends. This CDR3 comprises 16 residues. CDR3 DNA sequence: TGTGCCAGCAGCTTAGTAGGCAGAGCTAGCACAGATACGCAGTATTTT. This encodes CASSLVGRASTDTQYF.

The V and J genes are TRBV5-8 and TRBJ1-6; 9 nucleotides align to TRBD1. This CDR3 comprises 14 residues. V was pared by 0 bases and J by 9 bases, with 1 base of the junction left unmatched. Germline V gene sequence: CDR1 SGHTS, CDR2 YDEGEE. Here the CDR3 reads CASSLGDRVSPLHF. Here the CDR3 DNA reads TGTGCCAGCAGCTTGGGGGACAGGGTTTCACCCCTCCACTTT.

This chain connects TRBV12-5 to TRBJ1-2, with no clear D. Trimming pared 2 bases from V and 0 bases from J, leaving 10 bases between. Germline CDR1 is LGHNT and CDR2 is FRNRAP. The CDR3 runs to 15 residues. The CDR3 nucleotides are TGTGCTAGTGGTTTGTTATCGGGAGCTAACTATGGCTACACCTTC. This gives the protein CASGLLSGANYGYTF. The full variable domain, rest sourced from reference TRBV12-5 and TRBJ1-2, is DARVTQTPRHKVTEMGQEVTMRCQPILGHNTVFWYRQTMMQGLELLAYFRNRAPLDDSGMPKDRFSAEMPDATLATLKIQPSEPRDSAVYFCASGLLSGANYGYTFGSGTRLTVV.

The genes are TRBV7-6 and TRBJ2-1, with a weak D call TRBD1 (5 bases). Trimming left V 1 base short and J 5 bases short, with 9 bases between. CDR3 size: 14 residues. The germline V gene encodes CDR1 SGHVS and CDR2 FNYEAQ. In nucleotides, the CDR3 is TGTGCCAGCAGCTTAGTCCAGGGTCACAATGAGCAGTTCTTC. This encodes CASSLVQGHNEQFF.

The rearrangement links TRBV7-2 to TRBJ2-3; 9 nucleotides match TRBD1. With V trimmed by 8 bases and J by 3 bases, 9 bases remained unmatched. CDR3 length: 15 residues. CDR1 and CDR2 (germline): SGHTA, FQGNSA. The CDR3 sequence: CASSPSDRGTDTQYF. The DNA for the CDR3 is TGTGCCAGCTCACCCTCGGACAGGGGTACAGATACGCAGTATTTT. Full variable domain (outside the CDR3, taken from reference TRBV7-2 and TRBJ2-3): GAGVSQSPSNKVTEKGKDVELRCDPISGHTALYWYRQSLGQGLEFLIYFQGNSAPDKSGLPSDRFSAERTGGSVSTLTIQRTQQEDSAVYLCASSPSDRGTDTQYFGPGTRLTVL.

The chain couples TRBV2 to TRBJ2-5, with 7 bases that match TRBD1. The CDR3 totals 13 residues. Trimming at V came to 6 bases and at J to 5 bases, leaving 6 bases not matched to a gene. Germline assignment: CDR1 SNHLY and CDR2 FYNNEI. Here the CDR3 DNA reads TGTGCCAGCAGCGGACAGGCGGTGGAGACCCAGTACTTC. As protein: CASSGQAVETQYF.

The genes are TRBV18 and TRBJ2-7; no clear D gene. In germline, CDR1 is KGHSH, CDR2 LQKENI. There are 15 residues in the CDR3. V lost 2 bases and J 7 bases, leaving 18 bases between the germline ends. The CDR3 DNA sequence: TGTGCCAGCTCACCATTAGCAGGAGACGTTAGGGAGCAGTACTTC. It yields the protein CASSPLAGDVREQYF.